This T cell receptor beta chain was observed in a study of T cell responses to AZD1222 COVID-19 vaccine. General study findings and limits: Only 6 or 7 AZD1222 recipients tested seropositive at baseline.

The assay was immunoSEQ multiplex PCR, and TCRdb's table has in-frame clones only and misses some. The repertoire holds 100,000 to 110,000 clones, with around nine tenths as singletons. The CDR3 is 14 residues long. Trimming removed 3 bases at V and 7 bases at J, with 10 bases between. CDR1 SGHTA and CDR2 FQGNSA come from the germline V gene. Details on this clone: No antigen is known for it.

The source material was peripheral blood, sampled on day 0 of AZD1222 vaccination. The chain carries TRBV7-2 and TRBJ1-6, with D possibly being TRBD1 (5 bases). The receptor was derived from an adult in good health. The CDR3 sequence: CASSLGQFNSPLHF. The CDR3 coding sequence is TGTGCCAGCAGCTTGGGGCAGTTCAATTCACCCCTCCACTTT.